These 2 T cell receptor beta chains share one sample of origin, sequenced in a study of blood T cell repertoires in COVID-19. Assay used: immunoSEQ multiplex PCR; TCRdb lists only in-frame clones, some missing. The table records roughly 380,000 clones, about 89% of them present only once. What was sequenced was PBMCs or T cells enriched from blood (not recorded which). The source is a man between 25 and 39 years old who had recovered from COVID-19.

The chain uses TRBV7-9 and TRBJ2-5, with 7 bases matching TRBD1. This CDR3 is 15 amino acids long. V was clipped by 1 base and J by 3 bases; unmatched bases: 5. CDR1 and CDR2 from the germline V gene are SEHNR and FQNEAQ (reference sequence). CDR3 loop: CASSLGDRVEETQYF. CDR3 coding DNA: TGTGCCAGCAGCTTAGGCGACAGGGTGGAAGAGACCCAGTACTTC.

This clone appeared once. The chain joins TRBV5-4 to TRBJ2-6; weak D call: TRBD2 (6 bases). CDR3 size: 17 residues. V was pared by 4 bases and J by 0 bases, with 14 bases between. The germline V gene encodes CDR1 SGHNT and CDR2 YYREEE (reference sequence). As DNA, the CDR3 is TGTGCCAGCAGCGCAGCACAGGACTACTCTGGGGCCAACGTCCTGACTTTC. This translates into CASSAAQDYSGANVLTF.